The 27 T cell receptor beta chains presented below share a single source sample, sequenced in a study of regulatory T cells. General study points: In CD3G-deficient patients, conventional CD4+ T cells were enriched for hydrophobic CDR3 residues at positions 6 and 7.

Their antigen targets remain unknown. Primers: 52 TRBV forward and 13 TRBJ reverse. Measured with immunoSEQ multiplex PCR; TCRdb has only the in-frame clones, and not every one. The profile shows 30,000 to 40,000 clones, about nine tenths of them singletons. Sequencing was carried out using conventional CD4+ T cells sorted from blood. The source is a person aged 18-30 years with CD3G deficiency.

The chain carries TRBV5-1 and TRBJ2-2; no definite D call. The CDR3 spans 15 residues. Germline loops: CDR1 SGHRS, CDR2 YFSETQ. The ends were cut back, 0 bases at V and 2 bases at J, with 8 bases in the middle. CDR3 nucleotides: TGCGCCAGCAGCTTGGTTGCAGGAAACACCGGGGAGCTGTTTTTT. This codes for CASSLVAGNTGELFF.

The chain has TRBV6-1 and TRBJ2-5; D possibly corresponds to TRBD1 (5 bases). Germline values: CDR1 MNHNS, CDR2 SASEGT. Trimming pared 3 bases from V and 4 bases from J, leaving 9 bases between. The CDR3 contains 13 residues. CDR3 DNA sequence: TGTGCCAGCAGTGAGTGGGGCCGAGAGACCCAGTACTTC. Encoded protein: CASSEWGRETQYF.

The J gene is TRBJ2-1, the V gene TRBV30; D may be TRBD1 (7 bases). Trimming took 3 bases from V and 1 from J, leaving 16 bases between them. The CDR3 length is 16 residues. Germline V gives CDR1 GTSNPN, CDR2 SVGIG (reference sequence). The chain's CDR3 is CAWRGGGPSSYNEQFF. The CDR3 nucleotides are TGTGCCTGGAGAGGAGGGGGCCCTAGTTCCTACAATGAGCAGTTCTTC. Using reference TRBV30 and TRBJ2-1 for the parts outside the CDR3, the full variable domain is SQTIHQWPATLVQPVGSPLSLECTVEGTSNPNLYWYRQAAGRGLQLLFYSVGIGQISSEVPQNLSASRPQDRQFILSSKKLLLSDSGFYLCAWRGGGPSSYNEQFFGPGTRLTVL.

The rearrangement links TRBV7-2 to TRBJ1-1, with D perhaps matching TRBD1 (6 bases). The ends were cut back, 1 base at V and 7 bases at J, with 13 bases in the middle. The CDR3 runs to 14 residues. The V gene's germline CDR1 is SGHTA and CDR2 FQGNSA. CDR3 DNA: TGTGCCAGCAGCTTAGGAGGGGGGCTAGGTGAAGCTTTCTTT. It yields the protein CASSLGGGLGEAFF.

The V call is TRBV7-8, the J call TRBJ2-1, with D unresolved. Between the trimmed V and J ends, which lost 4 bases and 3 bases, there was a span of 4 bases. The CDR3 covers 12 residues. The germline V gene encodes CDR1 SGHVS and CDR2 FQNEAQ. The chain's CDR3 is CASSSHYNEQFF. The CDR3 DNA reads TGTGCCAGCAGCTCCCACTACAATGAGCAGTTCTTC.

V gene TRBV7-8 combines with J gene TRBJ2-7, with D maybe TRBD1 (5 bases). CDR3 size: 14 residues. CDR1 is SGHVS, CDR2 FQNEAQ, per germline. Deletions cut 1 base from V and 5 bases from J, with 12 bases between. CDR3 bases: TGTGCCAGCAGCTTAGGGGTAGGGGTGAACGAGCAGTACTTC. Translation gives CASSLGVGVNEQYF.

The chain employs TRBV10-3 and TRBJ2-1; either TRBD1 or TRBD2 may supply D (5 bases each). Trimming took off 6 bases at V and 8 bases at J, with 14 bases between the two ends. CDR3 length: 13 residues. CDR1 is ENHRY and CDR2 is SYGVKD in the germline V gene. CDR3 DNA sequence: TGTGCCATCAGGGAGGCAGGGCGATATGAGCAGTTCTTC. Amino acids: CAIREAGRYEQFF.

This chain joins TRBV6-6 and TRBJ2-1, with unresolved D. Germline lookup yields CDR1 MNHNY and CDR2 SVGAGI (reference sequence). The CDR3 length is 13 residues. The V and J ends lost 8 bases and 2 bases respectively, with 10 bases between them. Here the CDR3 reads CASASWAYNEQFF. The CDR3 DNA is TGTGCCAGCGCGAGCTGGGCCTACAATGAGCAGTTCTTC.

For this clone: This sample also contains other DNA sequences that code for the same CDR3. This chain uses TRBV7-9 with TRBJ2-3; D is undetermined. The V and J ends lost 2 bases and 6 bases respectively, with 3 bases between them. In germline, CDR1 is SEHNR, CDR2 FQNEAQ (reference sequence). The CDR3 sequence is 11 residues long. CDR3 protein: CASSLTDTQYF. CDR3 coding DNA: TGTGCCAGCAGCTTAACGGATACGCAGTATTTT.

V is TRBV10-3 and J is TRBJ1-2; 7 bases are a match to TRBD1. In germline, CDR1 is ENHRY, CDR2 SYGVKD. V shed 4 bases and J 8 bases; nucleotides not matched to a gene: 7. This CDR3 has 13 residues. CDR3 sequence reads: CAISVGTAGGYTF. The CDR3 bases are TGTGCCATCAGTGTAGGGACAGCAGGAGGCTACACCTTC.

This chain uses TRBV30 with TRBJ2-5; no clear D gene. The CDR3 has 13 residues. From germline, CDR1 is GTSNPN and CDR2 SVGIG (reference sequence). Between the trimmed V and J ends, which lost 3 bases and 4 bases, there was a span of 12 bases. The CDR3 loop reads CAWSRRSGETQYF. CDR3 nucleotide sequence: TGTGCCTGGAGCCGTCGATCAGGAGAGACCCAGTACTTC.

This chain connects TRBV27 to TRBJ2-2, with D hard to call. V lost 4 bases and J lost 1, with 4 bases in between. The germline V gene encodes CDR1 MNHEY and CDR2 SMNVEV (reference sequence). This CDR3 spans 13 amino acids. The CDR3 reads CASSSQNTGELFF. As DNA, the CDR3 is TGTGCCAGCAGTTCGCAGAACACCGGGGAGCTGTTTTTT.

In DNA form, the CDR3 reads TGTGCCAGCACTAGAAACTCTGGGGCCAACGTCCTGACTTTC. This sequence encodes CASTRNSGANVLTF. The chain uses TRBV6-6 and TRBJ2-6; D is ambiguous. Trimming removed 7 bases from V and 0 bases from J, with 7 bases in between. This CDR3 is 14 amino acids long. Germline CDR1 MNHNY, CDR2 SVGAGI (reference sequence).

Of note for this clone: Distinct nucleotide sequences in the sample also encode this CDR3. The chain employs TRBV7-9 and TRBJ2-2, with 10 positions matching TRBD2. V shed 5 bases and J 2 bases; nucleotides not matched to a gene: 5. Germline lookup yields CDR1 SEHNR and CDR2 FQNEAQ (reference sequence). The CDR3 is 16 residues long. CDR3 region: CASSASSGGNTGELFF. In DNA, the CDR3 is TGTGCCAGCAGCGCCTCTAGCGGGGGAAACACCGGGGAGCTGTTTTTT.

This clone was picked up a small number of times. The rearrangement joins TRBV19 to TRBJ1-4; 9 nucleotides match TRBD1. The CDR3 sequence is 15 residues long. J was trimmed by 5 bases and V by 6 bases; bases with no gene match: 7. Looked up from germline, CDR1 is LNHDA and CDR2 is SQIVND (reference sequence). CDR3 DNA: TGTGCCAGTAGCAACCCGACAGGGGGAAATGAAAAACTGTTTTTT. This sequence encodes CASSNPTGGNEKLFF.

The rearrangement joins TRBV28 to TRBJ1-3; TRBD1 might be the D (5 bases). Trimming took off 6 bases at V and 3 bases at J, with 12 bases between the two ends. Germline loops: CDR1 MDHEN, CDR2 SYDVKM. The CDR3 extends over 14 amino acids. The CDR3 region is CASRIGANGNTIYF. The DNA for the CDR3 is TGTGCCAGCAGGATCGGGGCGAATGGAAACACCATATATTTT.

The chain links TRBV28 to TRBJ1-1; weak D call: TRBD1 (6 bases). V lost 4 bases and J 6 bases, leaving 12 bases between the germline ends. The V gene's germline CDR1 is MDHEN and CDR2 SYDVKM. The CDR3 is 13 residues long. The CDR3 spells CASSSSQGSEAFF. The CDR3, as DNA: TGTGCCAGCAGTTCGTCACAGGGTTCTGAAGCTTTCTTT.

The chain joins TRBV27 to TRBJ2-1; D not resolved. V gave up 5 bases and J gave up 5 bases, with 10 bases separating them. Germline V gene sequence: CDR1 MNHEY, CDR2 SMNVEV (reference sequence). This CDR3 contains 13 residues. CDR3 region: CASSRTFHNEQFF. The CDR3 bases are TGTGCCAGCAGTCGAACGTTTCACAATGAGCAGTTCTTC.

The rearrangement joins TRBV6-1 to TRBJ1-1; D gene ambiguous. The V gene lost 2 bases and the J gene lost 3 bases, with 10 bases spanning the gap. This CDR3 is built from 14 residues. Germline assignment: CDR1 MNHNS and CDR2 SASEGT. The CDR3 nucleotides read TGTGCCAGCAGTGAAAGGGCCCAGGACACTGAAGCTTTCTTT. This sequence encodes CASSERAQDTEAFF.

This rearrangement joins TRBV30 to TRBJ2-1, with 8 bases matching TRBD2. J lost 4 bases, V lost 2 bases, and 4 bases had no gene match. The CDR3 spans 14 residues. CDR1 GTSNPN and CDR2 SVGIG come from the germline V gene (reference sequence). CDR3 in amino acids: CAWSTIAGYNEQFF. DNA of the CDR3: TGTGCCTGGAGTACCATAGCGGGGTACAATGAGCAGTTCTTC.

The chain is built from TRBV7-9 and TRBJ2-7; D is unresolved. Germline V gene sequence: CDR1 SEHNR, CDR2 FQNEAQ (reference sequence). This CDR3 is built from 12 residues. V lost 3 bases and J 6 bases, leaving 9 bases between the germline ends. The CDR3 sequence: CASSLADGEQYF. The CDR3 coding sequence is TGTGCCAGCAGCTTGGCGGACGGCGAGCAGTACTTC. Supplemented by reference TRBV7-9 and TRBJ2-7, the full variable domain reads DTGVSQNPRHKITKRGQNVTFRCDPISEHNRLYWYRQTLGQGPEFLTYFQNEAQLEKSRLLSDRFSAERPKGSFSTLEIQRTEQGDSAMYLCASSLADGEQYFGPGTRLTVT.

The chain carries TRBV19 and TRBJ1-1; 7 bases line up with TRBD1. CDR1 is LNHDA and CDR2 is SQIVND in the germline V gene (reference sequence). Trimming took 5 bases from V and 4 from J; bases not matched to a gene: 10. This CDR3 has 15 amino acids. The CDR3 bases are TGTGCCAGTAGTCCGCGACAGGGAAAAGGCACTGAAGCTTTCTTT. Protein sequence: CASSPRQGKGTEAFF.

The sample holds one count of this clone. The V call is TRBV5-1, the J call TRBJ1-2; no definite D call. Germline V gives CDR1 SGHRS, CDR2 YFSETQ. This CDR3 has 14 amino acids. Between the trimmed V and J ends, which lost 5 bases and 4 bases, there was a span of 15 bases. The CDR3 sequence: CASRPSPGFYGYTF. The CDR3 DNA reads TGCGCCAGCAGACCATCCCCCGGGTTCTATGGCTACACCTTC.

The rearrangement joins TRBV28 to TRBJ2-6; maybe TRBD2 (5 bases). CDR3 length: 14 amino acids. V was cut by 7 bases and J by 4 bases, with 11 bases left in between. The V gene's germline CDR1 is MDHEN and CDR2 SYDVKM. This chain's CDR3 is CASKGGGGANVLTF. The CDR3 DNA sequence: TGTGCCAGCAAAGGAGGCGGGGGGGCCAACGTCCTGACTTTC.

This sequence joins TRBV6-1 and TRBJ2-2; no clear D. CDR3 length: 14 residues. CDR1 and CDR2 (germline): MNHNS, SASEGT. The V end lost 0 bases, the J end lost 0 bases, and 2 bases lay between the germline ends. The CDR3 loop reads CASSEAANTGELFF. CDR3 DNA sequence: TGTGCCAGCAGTGAAGCGGCGAACACCGGGGAGCTGTTTTTT.

This chain links TRBV7-8 with TRBJ2-7; D unresolved. There are 15 residues in the CDR3. V shed 3 bases and J shed 7 bases, with 19 bases lying between them. CDR1 is SGHVS and CDR2 is FQNEAQ in the germline V gene. The DNA of the CDR3 is TGTGCCAGCAGCTTCACCCAAGCCCCCTACGGTGAGCAGTACTTC. It is translated as CASSFTQAPYGEQYF.

The chain carries TRBV18 and TRBJ2-5; a possible D gene is TRBD2 (5 bases). V dropped 6 bases and J dropped 11 bases, with 19 bases sitting between them. This CDR3 is built from 13 residues. Germline V gene lookup returns CDR1 KGHSH and CDR2 LQKENI. CDR3 sequence (DNA): TGTGCCAGCTCCCCCAGAACCCTTGGGGAGCAGTACTTC. Protein sequence: CASSPRTLGEQYF. The full variable domain, in which reference TRBV18 and TRBJ2-5 provide the parts outside the CDR3, is NAGVMQNPRHLVRRRGQEARLRCSPMKGHSHVYWYRQLPEEGLKFMVYLQKENIIDESGMPKERFSAEFPKEGPSILRIQQVVRGDSAAYFCASSPRTLGEQYFGPGTRLLVL.